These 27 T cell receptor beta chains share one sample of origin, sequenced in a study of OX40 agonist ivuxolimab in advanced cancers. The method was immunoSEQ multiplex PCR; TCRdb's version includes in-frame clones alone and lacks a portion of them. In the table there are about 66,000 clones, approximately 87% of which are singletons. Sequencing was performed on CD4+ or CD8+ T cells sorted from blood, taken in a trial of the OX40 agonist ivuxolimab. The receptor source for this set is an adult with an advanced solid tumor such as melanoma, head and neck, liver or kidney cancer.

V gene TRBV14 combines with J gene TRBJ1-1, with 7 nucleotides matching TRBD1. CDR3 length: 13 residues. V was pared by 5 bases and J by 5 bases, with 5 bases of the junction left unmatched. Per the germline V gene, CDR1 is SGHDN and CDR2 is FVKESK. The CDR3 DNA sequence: TGTGCCAGCAGCTCACAGGGGTTGACTGAAGCTTTCTTT. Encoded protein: CASSSQGLTEAFF.

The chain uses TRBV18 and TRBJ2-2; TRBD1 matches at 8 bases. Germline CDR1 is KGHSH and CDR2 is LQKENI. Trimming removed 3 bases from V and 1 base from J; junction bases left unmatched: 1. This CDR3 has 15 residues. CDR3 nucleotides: TGTGCCAGCTCACCGGGGACAGGGAACACCGGGGAGCTGTTTTTT. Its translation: CASSPGTGNTGELFF.

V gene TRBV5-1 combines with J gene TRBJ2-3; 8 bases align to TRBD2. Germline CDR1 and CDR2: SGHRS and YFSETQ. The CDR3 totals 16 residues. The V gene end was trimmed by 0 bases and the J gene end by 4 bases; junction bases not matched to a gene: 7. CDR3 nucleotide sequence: TGCGCCAGCAGCTTGGCCACCAAAGCGGGGGCAGATACGCAGTATTTT. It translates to CASSLATKAGADTQYF.

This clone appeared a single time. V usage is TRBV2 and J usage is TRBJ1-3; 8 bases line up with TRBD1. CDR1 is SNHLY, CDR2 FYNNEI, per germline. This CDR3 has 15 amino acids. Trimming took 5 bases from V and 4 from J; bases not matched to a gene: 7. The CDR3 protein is CASSNQGANGNTIYF. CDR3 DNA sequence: TGTGCCAGCAGTAACCAGGGGGCAAACGGAAACACCATATATTTT.

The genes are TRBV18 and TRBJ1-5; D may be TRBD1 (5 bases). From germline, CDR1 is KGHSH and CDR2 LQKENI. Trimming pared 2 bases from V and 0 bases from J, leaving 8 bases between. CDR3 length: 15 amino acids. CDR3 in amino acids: CASSPEGFSNQPQHF. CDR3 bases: TGTGCCAGCTCACCAGAGGGGTTTAGCAATCAGCCCCAGCATTTT.

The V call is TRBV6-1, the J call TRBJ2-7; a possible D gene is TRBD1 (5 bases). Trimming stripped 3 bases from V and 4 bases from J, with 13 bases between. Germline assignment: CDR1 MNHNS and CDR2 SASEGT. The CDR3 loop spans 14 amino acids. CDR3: CASSDVQGGYEQYF. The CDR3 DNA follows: TGTGCCAGCAGTGACGTGCAGGGCGGATACGAGCAGTACTTC.

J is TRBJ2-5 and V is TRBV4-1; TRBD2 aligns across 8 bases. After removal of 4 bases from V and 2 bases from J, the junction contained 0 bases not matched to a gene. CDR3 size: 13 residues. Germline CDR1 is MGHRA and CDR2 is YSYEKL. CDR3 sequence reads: CASSRLAQETQYF. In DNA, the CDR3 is TGCGCCAGCAGCCGACTAGCGCAAGAGACCCAGTACTTC.

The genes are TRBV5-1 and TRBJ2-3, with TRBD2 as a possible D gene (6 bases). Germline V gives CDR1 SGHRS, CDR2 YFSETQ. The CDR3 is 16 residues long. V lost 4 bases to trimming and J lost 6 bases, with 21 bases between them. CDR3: CASSPLRGRRIDTQYF. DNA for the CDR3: TGCGCCAGCAGCCCCCTGCGTGGGAGGCGTATCGATACGCAGTATTTT.

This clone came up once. CDR3 loop: CASSPPRFGQGADEQYF. In nucleotides, the CDR3 is TGTGCCAGCTCACCACCGCGATTTGGACAGGGGGCCGACGAGCAGTACTTC. The gene calls are TRBV18 and TRBJ2-7, with TRBD1 matching over 11 bases. The CDR3 runs 17 residues. Germline V gene lookup returns CDR1 KGHSH and CDR2 LQKENI. The trim removed 0 bases at V and 5 bases at J, leaving 9 bases unmatched. Full variable domain (remainder filled in from reference TRBV18 and TRBJ2-7): NAGVMQNPRHLVRRRGQEARLRCSPMKGHSHVYWYRQLPEEGLKFMVYLQKENIIDESGMPKERFSAEFPKEGPSILRIQQVVRGDSAAYFCASSPPRFGQGADEQYFGPGTRLTVT.

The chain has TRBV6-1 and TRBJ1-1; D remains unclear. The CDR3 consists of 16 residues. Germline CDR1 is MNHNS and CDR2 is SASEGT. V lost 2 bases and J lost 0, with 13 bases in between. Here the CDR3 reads CASSESALIMNTEAFF. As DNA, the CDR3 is TGTGCCAGCAGTGAATCTGCACTCATCATGAACACTGAAGCTTTCTTT.

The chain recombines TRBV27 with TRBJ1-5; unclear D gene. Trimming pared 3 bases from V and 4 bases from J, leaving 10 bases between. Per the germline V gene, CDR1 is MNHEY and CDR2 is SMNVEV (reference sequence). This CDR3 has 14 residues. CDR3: CASSFGDRNQPQHF. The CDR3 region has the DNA TGTGCCAGCAGTTTTGGGGATCGAAATCAGCCCCAGCATTTT.

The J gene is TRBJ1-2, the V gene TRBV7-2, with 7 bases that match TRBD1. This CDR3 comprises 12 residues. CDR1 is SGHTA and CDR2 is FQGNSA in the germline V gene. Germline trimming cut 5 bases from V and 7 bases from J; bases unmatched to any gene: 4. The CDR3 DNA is TGTGCCAGCAGCGTTAACAGGGGTGGCTACACCTTC. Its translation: CASSVNRGGYTF.

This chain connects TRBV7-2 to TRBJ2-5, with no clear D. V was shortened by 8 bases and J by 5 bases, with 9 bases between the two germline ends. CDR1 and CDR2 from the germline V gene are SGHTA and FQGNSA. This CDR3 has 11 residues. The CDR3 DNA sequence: TGTGCCAGCTCGGCGCAGGAGACCCAGTACTTC. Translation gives CASSAQETQYF.

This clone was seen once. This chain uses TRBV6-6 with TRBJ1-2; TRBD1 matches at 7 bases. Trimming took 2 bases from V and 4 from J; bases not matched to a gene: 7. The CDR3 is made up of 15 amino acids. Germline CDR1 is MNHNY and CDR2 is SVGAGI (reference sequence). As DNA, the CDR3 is TGTGCCAGCAGTTACGGGCAGGGGGAAATCTATGGCTACACCTTC. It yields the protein CASSYGQGEIYGYTF.

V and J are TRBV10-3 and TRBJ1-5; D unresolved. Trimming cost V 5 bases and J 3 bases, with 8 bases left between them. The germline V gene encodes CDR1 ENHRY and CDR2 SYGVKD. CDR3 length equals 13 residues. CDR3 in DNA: TGTGCCATCAGTCCGGGTCCCAATCAGCCCCAGCATTTT. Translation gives CAISPGPNQPQHF.

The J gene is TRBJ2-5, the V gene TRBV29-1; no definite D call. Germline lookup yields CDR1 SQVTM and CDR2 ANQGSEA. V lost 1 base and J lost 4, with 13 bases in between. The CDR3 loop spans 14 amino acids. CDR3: CSVEGVPALETQYF. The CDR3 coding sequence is TGCAGCGTTGAAGGTGTTCCGGCTTTAGAGACCCAGTACTTC.

The CDR3 sequence: CASSFSSDTQYF. In DNA, the CDR3 is TGTGCCAGCAGTTTCTCTTCAGATACGCAGTATTTT. The chain carries TRBV6-6 and TRBJ2-3; D ambiguous. The CDR3 sequence is 12 residues long. V dropped 4 bases and J dropped 4 bases, with 6 bases sitting between them. Per the germline V gene, CDR1 is MNHNY and CDR2 is SVGAGI (reference sequence).

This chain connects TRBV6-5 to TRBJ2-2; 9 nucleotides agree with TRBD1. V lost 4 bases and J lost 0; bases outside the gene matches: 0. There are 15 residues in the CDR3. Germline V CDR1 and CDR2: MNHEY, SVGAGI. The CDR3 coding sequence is TGTGCCAGCAGTTGGGACAGGGCGAACACCGGGGAGCTGTTTTTT. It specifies CASSWDRANTGELFF.

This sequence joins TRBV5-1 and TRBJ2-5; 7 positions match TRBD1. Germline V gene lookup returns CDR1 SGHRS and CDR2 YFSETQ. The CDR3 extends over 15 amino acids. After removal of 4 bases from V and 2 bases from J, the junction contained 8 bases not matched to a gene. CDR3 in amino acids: CASSPGTASQETQYF. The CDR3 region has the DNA TGCGCCAGCAGCCCGGGGACAGCTTCACAAGAGACCCAGTACTTC.

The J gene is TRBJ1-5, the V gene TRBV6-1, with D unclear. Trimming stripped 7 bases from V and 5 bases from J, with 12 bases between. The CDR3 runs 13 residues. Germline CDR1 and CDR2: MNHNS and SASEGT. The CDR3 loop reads CASKESSDQPQHF. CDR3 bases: TGTGCCAGCAAAGAATCATCGGATCAGCCCCAGCATTTT.

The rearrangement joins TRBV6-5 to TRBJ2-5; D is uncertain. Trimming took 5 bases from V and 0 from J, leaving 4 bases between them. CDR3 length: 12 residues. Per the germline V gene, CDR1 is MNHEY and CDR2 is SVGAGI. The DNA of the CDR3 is TGTGCCAGCAGTGCAGACCAAGAGACCCAGTACTTC. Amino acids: CASSADQETQYF.

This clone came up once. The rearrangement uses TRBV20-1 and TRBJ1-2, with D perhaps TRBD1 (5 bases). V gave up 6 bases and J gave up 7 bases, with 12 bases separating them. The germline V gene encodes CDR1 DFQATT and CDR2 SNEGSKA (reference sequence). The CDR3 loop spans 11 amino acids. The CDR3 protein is CSAGAESGYTF. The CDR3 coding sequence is TGCAGTGCAGGGGCAGAATCTGGCTACACCTTC.

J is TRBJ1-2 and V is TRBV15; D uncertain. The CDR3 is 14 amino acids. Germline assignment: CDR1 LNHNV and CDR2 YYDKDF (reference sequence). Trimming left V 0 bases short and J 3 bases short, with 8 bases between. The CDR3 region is CATSRDRTDYGYTF. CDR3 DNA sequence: TGTGCCACCAGCAGAGATCGGACGGACTATGGCTACACCTTC.

The CDR3 coding sequence is TGTGCCAGCACCCCGCCCGGGACAGCCTACAATGAGCAGTTCTTC. Translated, it gives CASTPPGTAYNEQFF. The chain is built from TRBV6-1 and TRBJ2-1; the match to TRBD1 covers 7 bases. The V gene's germline CDR1 is MNHNS and CDR2 SASEGT. Trimming at V came to 7 bases and at J to 2 bases, leaving 8 bases not matched to a gene. This CDR3 spans 15 amino acids.

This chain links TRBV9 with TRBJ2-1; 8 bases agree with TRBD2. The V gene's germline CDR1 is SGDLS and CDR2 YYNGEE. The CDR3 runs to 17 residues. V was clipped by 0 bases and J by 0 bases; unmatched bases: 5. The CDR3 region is CASSVGSGGVSYNEQFF. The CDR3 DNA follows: TGTGCCAGCAGCGTAGGGAGCGGGGGCGTCTCCTACAATGAGCAGTTCTTC.

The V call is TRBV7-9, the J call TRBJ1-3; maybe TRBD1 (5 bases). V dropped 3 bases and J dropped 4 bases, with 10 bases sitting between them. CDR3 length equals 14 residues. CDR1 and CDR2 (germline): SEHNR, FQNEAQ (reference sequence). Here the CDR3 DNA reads TGTGCCAGCAGCTTCCAGAGGGGAGGAAACACCATATATTTT. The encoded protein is CASSFQRGGNTIYF. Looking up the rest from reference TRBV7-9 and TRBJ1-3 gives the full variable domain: DTGVSQNPRHKITKRGQNVTFRCDPISEHNRLYWYRQTLGQGPEFLTYFQNEAQLEKSRLLSDRFSAERPKGSFSTLEIQRTEQGDSAMYLCASSFQRGGNTIYFGEGSWLTVV.

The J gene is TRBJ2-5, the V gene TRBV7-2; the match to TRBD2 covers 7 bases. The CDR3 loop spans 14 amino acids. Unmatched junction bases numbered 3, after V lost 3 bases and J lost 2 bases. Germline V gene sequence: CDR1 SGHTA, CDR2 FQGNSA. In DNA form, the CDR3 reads TGTGCCAGCAGCTTCAGCGGGGCTCAAGAGACCCAGTACTTC. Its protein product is CASSFSGAQETQYF.